Below are 32 T cell receptor beta chains sequenced from a single sample in a study of Ad26.COV2.S vaccination and SARS-CoV-2 variants. Treatment given: 19 received Ad26.COV2.S at low or high dose, single or two shots; 5 received placebo; per-sample allocation not given. On day 63 after the first injection, vaccine and placebo recipients gave samples. Assay: immunoSEQ multiplex PCR; the TCRdb copy retains only in-frame clones and omits some. The sample records around 270,000 clones, 70% to 90% being singletons. This specimen consisted of peripheral blood, obtained in a trial of Ad26.COV2.S vaccine versus placebo. The receptors shown here come from a person between 18 and 59 years old who received the Ad26.COV2.S COVID-19 vaccine or a placebo.

This clone was seen a single time. J is TRBJ1-2 and V is TRBV6-2 or TRBV6-3; 9 nucleotides line up with TRBD1. The CDR3 runs to 18 residues. In germline, CDR1 is MNHEY, CDR2 SVGEGT. Unmatched junction bases numbered 18, after V lost 4 bases and J lost 6 bases. The chain's CDR3 is CASSSPQPPVRTGDGYTF. CDR3 DNA sequence: TGTGCCAGCAGTTCCCCTCAACCACCTGTGCGGACAGGGGATGGCTACACCTTC.

This chain links TRBV7-9 with TRBJ2-3; 11 bases match TRBD2. CDR3 size: 16 residues. The trim removed 1 base at V and 3 bases at J, leaving 3 bases unmatched. Germline loops: CDR1 SEHNR, CDR2 FQNEAQ (reference sequence). CDR3 in DNA: TGTGCCAGCAGCTTAGTAGCGGGAGGGGTTACAGATACGCAGTATTTT. Its protein product is CASSLVAGGVTDTQYF.

The rearrangement uses TRBV2 and TRBJ1-2, with 11 bases fitting TRBD1. The CDR3 is 13 amino acids. V shed 10 bases, J shed 4 bases, and the junction held 5 bases outside the gene matches. Germline CDR1 and CDR2: SNHLY and FYNNEI. The CDR3 protein is CATAGTGGYGYTF. As DNA, the CDR3 is TGTGCCACCGCCGGGACAGGGGGCTATGGCTACACCTTC.

The genes are TRBV29-1 and TRBJ2-5; 11 bases are a match to TRBD2. Germline V CDR1 and CDR2: SQVTM, ANQGSEA. The CDR3 length is 17 residues. CDR3 amino acids: CTATGTSGILVGETQYF. Here the CDR3 DNA reads TGCACCGCGACCGGGACTAGCGGCATCTTGGTGGGTGAGACCCAGTACTTC. Complete variable domain (other parts from reference TRBV29-1 and TRBJ2-5): SAVISQKPSRDICQRGTSLTIQCQVDSQVTMMFWYRQQPGQSLTLIATANQGSEATYESGFVIDKFPISRPNLTFSTLTVSNMSPEDSSIYLCTATGTSGILVGETQYFGPGTRLLVL.

V usage is TRBV5-5 and J usage is TRBJ1-5; D is unresolved. The V end was cut by 0 bases, the J end by 0 bases, with 10 bases between. This CDR3 has 16 residues. Germline CDR1 is SGHKS and CDR2 is YYEKEE (reference sequence). This CDR3 is CASSLEQVYSNQPQHF. For the CDR3, the DNA is TGTGCCAGCAGCTTGGAACAAGTATATAGCAATCAGCCCCAGCATTTT.

This clone was recorded only once. This rearrangement joins TRBV7-3 to TRBJ2-1; possibly TRBD2 for D (6 bases). V dropped 5 bases and J dropped 7 bases, with 9 bases sitting between them. Germline lookup yields CDR1 SGHTA and CDR2 FQGTGA. CDR3 length equals 12 residues. The CDR3 nucleotides are TGTGCCAGCAGCCTGGAGGGTAATGAGCAGTTCTTC. This gives the protein CASSLEGNEQFF.

This rearrangement joins TRBV5-6 to TRBJ2-5, with TRBD1 matching 9 bases. The CDR3 runs 13 residues. In germline, CDR1 is SGHDT, CDR2 YYEEEE. J lost 5 bases, V lost 5 bases, and 4 bases had no gene match. CDR3 amino acids: CASSNRGRETQYF. CDR3 nucleotide sequence: TGTGCCAGCAGTAACAGGGGGCGGGAGACCCAGTACTTC.

The chain is built from TRBV19 and TRBJ1-1; perhaps TRBD1 as D (6 bases). The CDR3 has 17 amino acids. Germline-derived CDR1 and CDR2 are LNHDA and SQIVND (reference sequence). Trimming removed 5 bases at V and 0 bases at J, with 19 bases between. The DNA of the CDR3 is TGTGCCAGTAGTGGGGGAGGAGGGGGATTTCTGAACACTGAAGCTTTCTTT. Translating it yields CASSGGGGGFLNTEAFF.

The genes are TRBV29-1 and TRBJ1-2, with 7 bases that match TRBD1. This CDR3 spans 12 amino acids. The V segment lost 5 bases and the J segment 8 bases; nucleotides outside the gene matches: 8. From germline, CDR1 is SQVTM and CDR2 ANQGSEA. The CDR3 nucleotides read TGCAGCGTTCGTGAGGGGGCAGGGGGCTACACCTTC. This encodes CSVREGAGGYTF.

J is TRBJ2-3 and V is TRBV25-1, with D hard to call. Per germline, CDR1 MGHDK and CDR2 SYGVNS. Between the trimmed V and J ends, which lost 6 bases and 4 bases, there was a span of 14 bases. CDR3 length equals 14 residues. The CDR3 nucleotides read TGTGCCAGCAGCACCTCCCCCCGGTCAGATACGCAGTATTTT. The encoded protein is CASSTSPRSDTQYF.

The chain joins TRBV30 to TRBJ2-3, with 7 bases that match TRBD2. The CDR3 has 13 amino acids. After removal of 3 bases from V and 1 base from J, the junction contained 1 base not matched to a gene. Germline V gene sequence: CDR1 GTSNPN, CDR2 SVGIG (reference sequence). In nucleotides, the CDR3 is TGTGCCTGGAGCCTAGCGGGCACAGATACGCAGTATTTT. The encoded protein is CAWSLAGTDTQYF.

J is TRBJ2-3 and V is TRBV19, with 10 bases aligning to TRBD2. In germline, CDR1 is LNHDA, CDR2 SQIVND (reference sequence). V lost 4 bases, J lost 6 bases, and 10 bases stayed unmatched. This CDR3 contains 16 residues. As DNA, the CDR3 is TGTGCCAGTAGTAAGGGACTAGCGAGCCCCGGGGATACGCAGTATTTT. Protein product: CASSKGLASPGDTQYF.

The chain joins TRBV5-1 to TRBJ2-5; D is possibly TRBD1 (6 bases). The V and J ends lost 0 bases and 6 bases respectively, with 9 bases between them. The CDR3 has 13 residues. CDR1 and CDR2 from the germline V gene are SGHRS and YFSETQ. The CDR3 is CASSLDRVKTQYF. The CDR3 nucleotides are TGCGCCAGCAGCTTGGACAGGGTAAAGACCCAGTACTTC.

The genes are TRBV6-2 or TRBV6-3 and TRBJ1-5; D may be TRBD1 (5 bases). CDR1 MNHEY and CDR2 SVGEGT come from the germline V gene. Trimming left V 4 bases short and J 0 bases short, with 7 bases between. CDR3 length: 14 residues. CDR3 coding DNA: TGTGCCAGCAGTTTGGGACTTAGCAATCAGCCCCAGCATTTT. Translated, it gives CASSLGLSNQPQHF.

The chain recombines TRBV6-6 with TRBJ1-5; TRBD1 matches at 9 bases. V was pared by 5 bases and J by 5 bases, with 7 bases of the junction left unmatched. The CDR3 is made up of 15 amino acids. CDR1 is MNHNY and CDR2 is SVGAGI in the germline V gene (reference sequence). The CDR3 DNA reads TGTGCCAGCAGTACGGACAGGGGAGGCCATCAGCCCCAGCATTTT. Translation gives CASSTDRGGHQPQHF.

The chain employs TRBV7-9 and TRBJ1-1; D is unclear. Trimming removed 3 bases at V and 0 bases at J, with 8 bases between. Germline CDR1 is SEHNR and CDR2 is FQNEAQ (reference sequence). The CDR3 extends over 14 amino acids. CDR3 nucleotide sequence: TGTGCCAGCAGCTTTAATAGGTTGAACACTGAAGCTTTCTTT. Translated: CASSFNRLNTEAFF.

This clone was seen just once. V gene TRBV5-3 combines with J gene TRBJ1-2, with D unresolved. TRBV5-3 is known as an ORF, though its function is uncertain. Trimming removed 4 bases from V and 5 bases from J, with 21 bases in between. The CDR3 contains 16 residues. The CDR3 is CARSPKDALNAYGYTF. CDR3 coding DNA: TGTGCCAGAAGCCCCAAGGATGCCTTGAATGCTTATGGCTACACCTTC.

The chain employs TRBV7-3 and TRBJ2-7, with D possibly being TRBD2 (5 bases). The germline V gene encodes CDR1 SGHTA and CDR2 FQGTGA. The CDR3 runs 15 residues. Between the trimmed V and J ends, which lost 1 base and 0 bases, there was a span of 10 bases. The CDR3 sequence is CASSLISGSSYEQYV. The CDR3 DNA is TGTGCCAGCAGCTTAATCAGCGGAAGCTCCTACGAGCAGTACGTC.

On this clone: Other nucleotide sequences in the sample specify the same CDR3. The chain joins TRBV7-9 to TRBJ1-3; D gene uncertain. CDR1 is SEHNR and CDR2 is FQNEAQ in the germline V gene (reference sequence). The V end lost 0 bases, the J end lost 0 bases, and 6 bases lay between the germline ends. The CDR3 runs to 15 residues. This CDR3 is CASSLASSSGNTIYF. DNA for the CDR3: TGTGCCAGCAGCTTAGCGTCCAGCTCTGGAAACACCATATATTTT.

This clone has just one count. This chain links TRBV3-1 (or the pseudogene TRBV3-2) with TRBJ2-7, with a weak D call TRBD2 (6 bases). The CDR3 loop spans 15 amino acids. Germline values: CDR1 LGHDT, CDR2 YNNKEL (reference sequence). Trimming pared 3 bases from V and 5 bases from J, leaving 17 bases between. CDR3 protein: CASSQSYVGTHEQYF. The CDR3 DNA reads TGTGCCAGCAGCCAGTCTTACGTGGGGACTCACGAGCAGTACTTC.

V is TRBV18 and J is TRBJ2-5; the D gene is possibly TRBD2 (7 bases). The CDR3 is 16 residues long. V lost 1 base, J lost 6 bases, and 18 bases lay in between. Germline V lookup: CDR1 KGHSH, CDR2 LQKENI. CDR3 residues: CASSPRPGGDSKTQYF. The CDR3 DNA follows: TGTGCCAGCTCACCACGCCCGGGGGGCGATAGTAAGACCCAGTACTTC. The variable domain in full, with the rest retrieved from reference TRBV18 and TRBJ2-5, is NAGVMQNPRHLVRRRGQEARLRCSPMKGHSHVYWYRQLPEEGLKFMVYLQKENIIDESGMPKERFSAEFPKEGPSILRIQQVVRGDSAAYFCASSPRPGGDSKTQYFGPGTRLLVL.

The V gene is TRBV2, the J gene TRBJ1-1; no clear D gene. The germline V gene has CDR1 SNHLY and CDR2 FYNNEI. The CDR3 consists of 13 residues. Trimming removed 4 bases at V and 7 bases at J, with 13 bases between. CDR3 DNA sequence: TGTGCCAGCAGTGGGGCAGCTATCGTTGAAGCTTTCTTT. It specifies CASSGAAIVEAFF. Combining the CDR3 with reference TRBV2 and TRBJ1-1 gives the whole variable domain EPEVTQTPSHQVTQMGQEVILRCVPISNHLYFYWYRQILGQKVEFLVSFYNNEISEKSEIFDDQFSVERPDGSNFTLKIRSTKLEDSAMYFCASSGAAIVEAFFGQGTRLTVV.

The gene calls are TRBV6-2 or TRBV6-3 and TRBJ2-1; 14 nucleotides line up with TRBD2. This CDR3 is built from 20 residues. Trimming removed 6 bases from V and 3 bases from J; junction bases left unmatched: 16. Germline V lookup: CDR1 MNHEY, CDR2 SVGEGT. The CDR3 DNA reads as TGTGCCAGCAGCATATTTTCGGGACTAGCGGGGGCCCGCGGCTACAATGAGCAGTTCTTC. Its translation is CASSIFSGLAGARGYNEQFF.

The DNA for the CDR3 is TGTGCCAGCAGCTTAACCTTAGCGGGGCCTTATACGCAGTATTTT. Protein sequence: CASSLTLAGPYTQYF. The chain couples TRBV11-2 to TRBJ2-3; TRBD2 agrees at 8 bases. This CDR3 is built from 15 residues. Looked up from germline, CDR1 is SGHAT and CDR2 is FQNNGV. J lost 7 bases, V lost 2 bases, and 8 bases had no gene match.

V is TRBV7-3 and J is TRBJ1-3, with TRBD1 as a possible D gene (5 bases). Germline loops: CDR1 SGHTA, CDR2 FQGTGA. This CDR3 contains 14 residues. V lost 2 bases and J lost 4, with 9 bases in between. The CDR3, as DNA: TGTGCCAGCAGCTTAGTGGGGGACGGAAACACCATATATTTT. Translated: CASSLVGDGNTIYF.

This rearrangement joins TRBV6-5 to TRBJ1-1; D unclear. This CDR3 spans 14 amino acids. Trimming cost V 0 bases and J 3 bases, with 8 bases left between them. The germline gives CDR1 MNHEY, CDR2 SVGAGI. CDR3 region: CASSYSGAYTEAFF. In DNA, the CDR3 is TGTGCCAGCAGTTACTCGGGAGCTTACACTGAAGCTTTCTTT.

The chain carries TRBV12-3 or TRBV12-4 and TRBJ1-6; D gene unclear. V lost 3 bases and J 13 bases, leaving 13 bases between the germline ends. This CDR3 contains 13 residues. The CDR3 DNA follows: TGTGCCAGCAGTTTTAGGCCTCCGTCCCCCCTCCACTTT. Amino acids: CASSFRPPSPLHF.

A single count supports this clone. This chain links TRBV14 with TRBJ2-1, with D possibly called TRBD1 or TRBD2 (5 bases each). Deletions cut 4 bases from V and 8 bases from J, with 12 bases between. The CDR3 extends over 13 amino acids. Germline V gene lookup returns CDR1 SGHDN and CDR2 FVKESK. CDR3 protein: CASSRLRGDEQFF. Written as DNA, the CDR3 is TGTGCCAGCAGCCGGCTTCGGGGCGATGAGCAGTTCTTC.

The chain links TRBV3-1 (or the pseudogene TRBV3-2) to TRBJ2-1, with 7 positions matching TRBD1. J was trimmed by 2 bases and V by 4 bases; bases with no gene match: 5. The CDR3 runs to 15 residues. Germline lookup yields CDR1 LGHDT and CDR2 YNNKEL (reference sequence). The CDR3 is CASSPGGRTYNEQFF. In DNA form, the CDR3 reads TGTGCCAGCAGCCCAGGGGGTAGGACCTACAATGAGCAGTTCTTC.

The V call is TRBV6-5, the J call TRBJ2-5, with TRBD1 as a possible D gene (5 bases). Germline values: CDR1 MNHEY, CDR2 SVGAGI. The CDR3 length is 16 residues. Trimming took 2 bases from V and 3 from J, leaving 16 bases between them. The CDR3: CASSYRRPAREETQYF. For the CDR3, the DNA is TGTGCCAGCAGTTACCGACGCCCGGCCAGGGAAGAGACCCAGTACTTC.

The chain uses TRBV7-8 and TRBJ1-4, with 10 bases fitting TRBD1. Germline CDR1 is SGHVS and CDR2 is FQNEAQ. J lost 5 bases, V lost 6 bases, and 9 bases had no gene match. The CDR3 loop spans 16 amino acids. CDR3 region: CASRLGTGAPNEKLFF. The CDR3 DNA follows: TGTGCCAGCAGACTTGGGACAGGGGCCCCAAATGAAAAACTGTTTTTT.

This clone was seen only once. The rearrangement joins TRBV7-2 to TRBJ2-6; tentative D call: TRBD1 (5 bases). This CDR3 contains 15 residues. Trimming cost V 6 bases and J 2 bases, with 11 bases left between them. The germline gives CDR1 SGHTA, CDR2 FQGNSA. This CDR3 is CASSEGATGANVLTF. The DNA for the CDR3 is TGTGCCAGCAGTGAAGGGGCAACTGGGGCCAACGTCCTGACTTTC.